This T cell receptor beta chain was recovered during a study of early T cells in non-severe SARS-CoV-2 infection (dated by TCRdb to the early 2020s). Regarding the complete study: Because TCR sequencing was done on bulk RNA from unsorted whole blood, the alpha and beta chains could not be paired. The investigation overall reported the following: VDJdb matching was skewed toward anti-spike CD8 responses, so virus-specific expansions were likely underestimated and private and CD4 specificities were missed.

Library generation was performed with 5' RACE. Instrument used: NextSeq 500. Unique molecular identifiers were attached to individual cDNA molecules in the TCR library protocol so that sequencing error and PCR bias could be corrected. TCR alpha and beta chains were both sequenced, and the abundances of alpha and beta sequences in each sample were closely correlated with each other. On the authors' methods: V gene, J gene and CDR3 annotation of TCR sequences was performed with Decombinator V4. TCRs were defined as expanded if a significant change between any two time points was detected under a Poisson model with p below 0.0001. Abundances of TCRs were expressed as counts per million after normalisation to the total number of TCRs sequenced in each sample. MAIT TCRs were defined by TRAV1-2 paired with TRAJ12, TRAJ20 or TRAJ33, and iNKT TCRs by TRAV10 paired with TRAJ18. VDJdb, accessed on 1 November 2021, was searched for TCRs annotated for CMV, EBV and SARS-CoV-2, and TCRs annotated for more than one antigen were excluded. The public reads were quality trimmed at Q25 with fastp and then assembled into clones with MiXCR by TCRdb, keeping productive beta chains. For every CDR3 protein sequence, its rows merge into one entry that carries the most common genes and DNA. TCRdb, not the authors, supplied the V and J calls. Counted in this sample were some 52,000 distinct CDR3 sequences; roughly 8% of them appeared once. The ten largest clones add up to roughly a tenth of the sample.

Including the terminal cysteine and phenylalanine, the CDR3 comprises 17 residues. Only the CDR3 DNA stays, 51 bases, in frame from base 1. The germline V end is reduced by 5 bases and the J end by 4 bases; junction bases left unmatched: 16. CDR1 MDHEN and CDR2 SYDVKM are derived from the germline V gene. Points on this clonotype: Its antigen remains undetermined. Base qualities are not provided; no much larger clone lies one nucleotide away.

Set within a cohort of healthcare workers in London, UK, this nested case-control study involved weekly PCR testing of nasopharyngeal swabs along with blood sampling. Healthcare workers were recruited during the week of the UK lockdown, between 23 and 31 March 2020, and followed weekly for up to about 15 weeks. The sequence joins TRBV28 to TRBJ2-5, with 7 central nucleotides matching TRBD1. Specimen: whole blood. The source is an adult who was a healthcare worker with PCR-confirmed SARS-CoV-2 infection or an uninfected control (not recorded which). The base sequence is TGTGCCAGCAGTCCCGACCCTACAGGGGATCCCACAGAGACCCAGTACTTC. Its translation reads: CASSPDPTGDPTETQYF. Outside the CDR3, residues come from the reference TRBV28 and TRBJ2-5 proteins, so the full variable domain is: DVKVTQSSRYLVKRTGEKVFLECVQDMDHENMFWYRQDPGLGLRLIYFSYDVKMKEKGDIPEGYSVSREKKERFSLILESASTNQTSMYLCASSPDPTGDPTETQYFGPGTRLLVL.